This is a list of T cell receptor beta chains from one sample in a study of cytotoxic CD8 clonotypes in ibrutinib-treated CLL. Measured with immunoSEQ multiplex PCR; TCRdb has only the in-frame clones, and not every one. The table has 150,000 or so clones, approximately 84% seen once. This specimen was PBMCs, taken after 24 months of ibrutinib treatment. These receptors came from a human donor with chronic lymphocytic leukemia. The conserved cysteine and the conserved F or W are not part of the CDR3 here. Fields, in order: V gene, CDR3 protein.

v_call: TRBV5-8; cdr3_aa: ASSLGQPMDGYT
v_call: TRBV18; cdr3_aa: ASSPWGRDQETQY
v_call: TRBV28; cdr3_aa: ASSSQVTGGSGISNQPQH
v_call: TRBV6-5; cdr3_aa: ASSPGLSSYEQY
v_call: TRBV7-2; cdr3_aa: ATRTSGIDTQY
v_call: TRBV11-3; cdr3_aa: ASSLRGGSTNTGELF
v_call: TRBV7-2; cdr3_aa: ASSLSPGNTEAF
v_call: TRBV6-5; cdr3_aa: ASSYSGGSYEQY
v_call: TRBV11-2; cdr3_aa: ASAQGYPPYEQY
v_call: TRBV7-2; cdr3_aa: ASSLQWDRELF
v_call: TRBV5-6; cdr3_aa: ASSPSPGEWETQY
v_call: TRBV28; cdr3_aa: ASSSSGQGNIQY
v_call: TRBV2; cdr3_aa: ASTRIGGQQETQY
v_call: TRBV11-3; cdr3_aa: ASSLIGTSGTGELF
v_call: TRBV15; cdr3_aa: ATSRARNNEQF
v_call: TRBV6-6; cdr3_aa: ASSVQGPESGYT
v_call: TRBV5-5; cdr3_aa: ASSLDPGTGANVLT
v_call: TRBV7-9; cdr3_aa: ASSLGTGGKYEQY
v_call: TRBV5-5; cdr3_aa: ASSLVGRSGLNTEAF
v_call: TRBV28; cdr3_aa: ATKRVAGPDTQY
v_call: TRBV6-5; cdr3_aa: ASSYVAGQETQY
v_call: TRBV19; cdr3_aa: AVLGKNTEAF
v_call: TRBV30; cdr3_aa: AWSRVDRAIEQY
v_call: TRBV28; cdr3_aa: ASRPQGIGNTIY
v_call: TRBV29-1; cdr3_aa: SVDDREVDYGYT
v_call: TRBV6-5; cdr3_aa: ASSYVGARGNTIY
v_call: TRBV4-1; cdr3_aa: ASSQALSTNSPLH
v_call: TRBV5-1; cdr3_aa: ASSLGGPDYGYT
v_call: TRBV7-8; cdr3_aa: ASSPQRSSPTEQY
v_call: TRBV14; cdr3_aa: ASSPGGDVDTQY
v_call: TRBV27; cdr3_aa: ASSLSVRLANYEQY
v_call: TRBV5-1; cdr3_aa: ASSYYGLAGHTGELF
v_call: TRBV28; cdr3_aa: ASIRGGTEAF
v_call: TRBV5-6; cdr3_aa: ASSLGQHSNQPQH
v_call: TRBV18; cdr3_aa: ASSHSGQGVEEQY
v_call: TRBV27; cdr3_aa: ASSPWGSSNTEAF
v_call: TRBV4-3; cdr3_aa: ASSQGGLAGGKEQF
v_call: TRBV4-1; cdr3_aa: ASSQDEQGAREQY
v_call: TRBV4-2; cdr3_aa: ASSHRDRDQETQY
v_call: TRBV6-1; cdr3_aa: ASRLRQGPGNTIY
v_call: TRBV11-3; cdr3_aa: ASSLVGGGEQF
v_call: TRBV6-4; cdr3_aa: ASSLAGGPDTQY
v_call: TRBV7-9; cdr3_aa: ASRNLRAQVGSYEQY
v_call: TRBV6-5; cdr3_aa: ASSSNHRNYGYT